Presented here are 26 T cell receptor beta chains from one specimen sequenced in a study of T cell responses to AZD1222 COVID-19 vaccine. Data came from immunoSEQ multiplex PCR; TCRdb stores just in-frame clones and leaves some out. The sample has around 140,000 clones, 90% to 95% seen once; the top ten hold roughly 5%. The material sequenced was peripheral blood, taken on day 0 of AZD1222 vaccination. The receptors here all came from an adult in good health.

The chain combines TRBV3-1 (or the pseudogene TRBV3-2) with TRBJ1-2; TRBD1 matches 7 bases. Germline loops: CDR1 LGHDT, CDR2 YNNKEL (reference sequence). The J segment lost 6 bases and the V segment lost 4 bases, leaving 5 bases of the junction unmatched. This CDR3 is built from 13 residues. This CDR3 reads CASSRRGEDGYTF. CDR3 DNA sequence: TGTGCCAGCAGCCGCAGGGGGGAAGATGGCTACACCTTC.

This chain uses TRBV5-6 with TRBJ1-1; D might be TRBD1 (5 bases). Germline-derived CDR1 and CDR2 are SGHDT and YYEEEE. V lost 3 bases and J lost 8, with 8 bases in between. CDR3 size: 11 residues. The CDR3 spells CASSWGPEAFF. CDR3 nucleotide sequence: TGTGCCAGCAGCTGGGGACCAGAAGCTTTCTTT.

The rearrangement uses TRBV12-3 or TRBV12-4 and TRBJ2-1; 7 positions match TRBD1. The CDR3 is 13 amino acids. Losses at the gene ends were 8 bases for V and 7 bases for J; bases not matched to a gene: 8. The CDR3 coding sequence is TGTGCCAGCCGGGACAGCCAAAGGAATGAGCAGTTCTTC. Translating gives CASRDSQRNEQFF.

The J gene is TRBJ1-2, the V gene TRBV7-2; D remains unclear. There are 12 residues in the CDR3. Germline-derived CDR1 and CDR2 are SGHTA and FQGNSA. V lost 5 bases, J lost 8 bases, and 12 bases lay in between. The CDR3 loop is CASSPDGRGYTF. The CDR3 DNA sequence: TGTGCCAGCAGCCCCGACGGCCGGGGCTACACCTTC.

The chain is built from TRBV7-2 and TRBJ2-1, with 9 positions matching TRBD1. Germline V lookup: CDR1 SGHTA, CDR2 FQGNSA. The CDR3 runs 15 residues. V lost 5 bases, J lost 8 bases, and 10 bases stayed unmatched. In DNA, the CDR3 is TGTGCCAGCAGCCCGGGGGGACAGGGTGGTCATGAGCAGTTCTTC. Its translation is CASSPGGQGGHEQFF.

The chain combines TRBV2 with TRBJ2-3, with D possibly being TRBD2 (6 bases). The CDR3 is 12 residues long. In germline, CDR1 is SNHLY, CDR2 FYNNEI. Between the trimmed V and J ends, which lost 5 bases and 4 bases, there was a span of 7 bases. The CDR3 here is CASSRGADTQYF. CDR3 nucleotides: TGTGCCAGCAGTCGCGGGGCAGATACGCAGTATTTT.

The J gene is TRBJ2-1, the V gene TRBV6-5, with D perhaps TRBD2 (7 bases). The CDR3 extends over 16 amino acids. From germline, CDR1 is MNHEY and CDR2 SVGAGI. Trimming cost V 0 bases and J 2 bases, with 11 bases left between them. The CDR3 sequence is CASSYSRGGAYNEQFF. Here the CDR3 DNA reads TGTGCCAGCAGTTACTCTAGGGGGGGGGCCTACAATGAGCAGTTCTTC.

CDR3 region: CASSLSVQGGSEQYF. CDR3 nucleotides: TGTGCCAGCAGCTTATCCGTGCAGGGGGGGAGCGAGCAGTACTTC. The chain has TRBV7-2 and TRBJ2-7; either TRBD1 or TRBD2 may supply D (7 bases each). Trimming took off 2 bases at V and 6 bases at J, with 17 bases between the two ends. In germline, CDR1 is SGHTA, CDR2 FQGNSA. CDR3 length equals 15 residues.

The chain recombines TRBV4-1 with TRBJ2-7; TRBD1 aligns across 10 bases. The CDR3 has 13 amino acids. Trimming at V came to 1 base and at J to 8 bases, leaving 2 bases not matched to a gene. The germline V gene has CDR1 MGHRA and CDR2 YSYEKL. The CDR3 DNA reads TGCGCCAGCAGCCAAGGACAGGGGGCGAAGCAGTACTTC. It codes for CASSQGQGAKQYF.

CDR3 sequence reads: CASNRGQASYEQYF. CDR3 bases: TGTGCCAGTAATAGAGGGCAGGCCTCCTACGAGCAGTACTTC. V and J are TRBV19 and TRBJ2-7; possibly TRBD2 for D (5 bases). CDR3 length: 14 amino acids. Trimming cost V 7 bases and J 0 bases, with 13 bases left between them. The V gene's germline CDR1 is LNHDA and CDR2 SQIVND (reference sequence).

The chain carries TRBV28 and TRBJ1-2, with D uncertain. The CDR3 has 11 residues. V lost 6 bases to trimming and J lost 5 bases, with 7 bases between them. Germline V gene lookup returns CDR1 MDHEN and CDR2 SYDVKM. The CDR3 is CASRTTYGYTF. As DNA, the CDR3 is TGTGCCAGCAGGACAACATATGGCTACACCTTC.

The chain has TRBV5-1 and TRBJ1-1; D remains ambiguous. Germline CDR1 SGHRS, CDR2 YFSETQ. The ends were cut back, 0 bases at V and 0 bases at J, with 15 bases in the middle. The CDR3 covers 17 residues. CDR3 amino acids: CASSLGGRAGMNTEAFF. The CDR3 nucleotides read TGCGCCAGCAGCTTGGGCGGAAGGGCAGGAATGAACACTGAAGCTTTCTTT.

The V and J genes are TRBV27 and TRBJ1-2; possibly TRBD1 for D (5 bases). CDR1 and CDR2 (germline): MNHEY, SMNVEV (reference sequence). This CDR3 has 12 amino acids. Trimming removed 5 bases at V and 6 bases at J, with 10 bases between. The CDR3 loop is CASSRAGHGYTF. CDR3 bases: TGTGCCAGCAGTAGGGCAGGGCATGGCTACACCTTC.

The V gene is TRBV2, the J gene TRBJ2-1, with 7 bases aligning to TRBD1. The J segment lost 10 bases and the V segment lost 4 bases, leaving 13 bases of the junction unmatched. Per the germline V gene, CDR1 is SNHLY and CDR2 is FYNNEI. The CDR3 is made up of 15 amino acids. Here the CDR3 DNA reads TGTGCCAGCAGTGGGAGAGGGACAGCTAGTGTGGAGCAGTTCTTC. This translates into CASSGRGTASVEQFF.

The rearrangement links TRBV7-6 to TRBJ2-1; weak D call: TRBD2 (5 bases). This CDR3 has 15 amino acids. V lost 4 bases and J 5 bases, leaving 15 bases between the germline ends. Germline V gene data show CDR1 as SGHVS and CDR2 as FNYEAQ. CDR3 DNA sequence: TGTGCCAGCAGCTCCTTGAGCGGATCTAACAATGAGCAGTTCTTC. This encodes CASSSLSGSNNEQFF.

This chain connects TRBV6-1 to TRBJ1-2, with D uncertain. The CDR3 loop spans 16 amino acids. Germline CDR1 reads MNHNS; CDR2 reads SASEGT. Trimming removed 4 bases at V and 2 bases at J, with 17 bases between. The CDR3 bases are TGTGCCAGCAGTGCACCCTTATGGAGCCAGAACTATGGCTACACCTTC. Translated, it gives CASSAPLWSQNYGYTF.

The CDR3 DNA is TGCGCCAGCAGCCAAGATCCGGGACCCCAGTACTTC. Translated: CASSQDPGPQYF. The chain recombines TRBV4-1 with TRBJ2-4, with D possibly being TRBD1 or TRBD2 (5 bases each). CDR3 length: 12 amino acids. V was trimmed by 0 bases and J by 13 bases, leaving 10 bases between them. In germline, CDR1 is MGHRA, CDR2 YSYEKL.

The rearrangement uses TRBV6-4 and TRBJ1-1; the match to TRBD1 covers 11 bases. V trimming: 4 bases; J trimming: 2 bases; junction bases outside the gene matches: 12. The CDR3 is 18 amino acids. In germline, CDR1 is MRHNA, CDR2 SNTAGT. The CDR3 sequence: CASSALPWTGGFNTEAFF. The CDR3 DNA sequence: TGTGCCAGCAGTGCCCTACCTTGGACAGGGGGCTTTAACACTGAAGCTTTCTTT.

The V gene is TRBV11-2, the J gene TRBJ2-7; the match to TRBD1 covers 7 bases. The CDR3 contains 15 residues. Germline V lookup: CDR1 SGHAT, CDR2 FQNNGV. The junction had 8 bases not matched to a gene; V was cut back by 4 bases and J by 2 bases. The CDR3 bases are TGTGCCAGCAGCTATGGGACAGTACGAACCTACGAGCAGTACTTC. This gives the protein CASSYGTVRTYEQYF.

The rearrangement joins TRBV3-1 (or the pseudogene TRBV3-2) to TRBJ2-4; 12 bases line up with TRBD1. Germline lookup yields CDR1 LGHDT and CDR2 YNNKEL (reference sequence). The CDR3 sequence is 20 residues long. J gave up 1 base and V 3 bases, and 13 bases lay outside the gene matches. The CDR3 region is CASSHLGGTGGFLAKNIQYF. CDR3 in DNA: TGTGCCAGCAGCCATCTAGGGGGGACAGGGGGCTTTTTGGCCAAAAACATTCAGTACTTC.

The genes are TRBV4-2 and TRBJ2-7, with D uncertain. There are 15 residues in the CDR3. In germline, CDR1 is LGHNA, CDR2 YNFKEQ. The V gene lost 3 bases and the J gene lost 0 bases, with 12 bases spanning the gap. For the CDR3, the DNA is TGTGCCAGCAGCCACTCTCGCCGGAGCTCCTACGAGCAGTACTTC. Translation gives CASSHSRRSSYEQYF.

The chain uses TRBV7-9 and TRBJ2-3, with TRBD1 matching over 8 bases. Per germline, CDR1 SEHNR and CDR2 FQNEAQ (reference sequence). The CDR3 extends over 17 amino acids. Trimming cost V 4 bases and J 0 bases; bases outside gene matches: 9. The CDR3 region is CASSSSRQGPSTDTQYF. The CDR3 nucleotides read TGTGCCAGCAGCTCAAGCCGACAGGGGCCTAGCACAGATACGCAGTATTTT.

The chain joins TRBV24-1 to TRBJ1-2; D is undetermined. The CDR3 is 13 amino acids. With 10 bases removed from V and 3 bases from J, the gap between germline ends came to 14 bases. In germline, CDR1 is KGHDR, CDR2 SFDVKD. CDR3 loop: CATAGLRYYGYTF. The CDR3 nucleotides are TGTGCCACTGCCGGTCTACGTTACTATGGCTACACCTTC.

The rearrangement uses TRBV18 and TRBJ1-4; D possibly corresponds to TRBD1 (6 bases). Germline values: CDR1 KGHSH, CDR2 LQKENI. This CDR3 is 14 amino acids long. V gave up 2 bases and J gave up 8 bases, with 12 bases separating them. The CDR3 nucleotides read TGTGCCAGCTCACCATCGGGGGGCAGGGAAAAACTGTTTTTT. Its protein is CASSPSGGREKLFF.

The CDR3 nucleotides are TGCGCCAGCAGCTTGGTAGGGGGAGAGGGCTACGAGCAGTACTTC. It yields the protein CASSLVGGEGYEQYF. The chain links TRBV5-1 to TRBJ2-7; weak D call: TRBD1 (6 bases). Trimming pared 0 bases from V and 3 bases from J, leaving 13 bases between. The CDR3 runs to 15 residues. The germline V gene has CDR1 SGHRS and CDR2 YFSETQ.

This CDR3 is CASLTGDTDTQYF. CDR3 in DNA: TGTGCCAGCTTGACAGGGGACACAGATACGCAGTATTTT. V gene TRBV12-3 or TRBV12-4 combines with J gene TRBJ2-3, with 8 bases fitting TRBD1. CDR3 size: 13 residues. V lost 8 bases and J lost 2; bases outside the gene matches: 3.